This is a list of T cell receptor beta chains from one sample in a study of early T cells in non-severe SARS-CoV-2 infection. TCRdb called the 5' RACE reads again in MiXCR, with one record for every CDR3 protein. The top ten hold approximately 7.3% of the sample, which has about 110,000 distinct CDR3 sequences, 11% seen once. The sample consisted of whole blood. The receptors shown here come from an adult who was a healthcare worker with PCR-confirmed SARS-CoV-2 infection or an uninfected control (not recorded which). Each CDR3 is given with its conserved first and last residue. Fields, in order: V gene, CDR3 length, J gene, CDR3 protein.

v_call: TRBV12-3/TRBV12-4; cdr3_length: 12; j_call: TRBJ1-5; cdr3_aa: CASSANNQPQHF
v_call: TRBV20-1; cdr3_length: 13; j_call: TRBJ2-3; cdr3_aa: CSARAVHTDTQYF
v_call: TRBV7-2; cdr3_length: 14; j_call: TRBJ2-1; cdr3_aa: CASSREGGPDEQFF
v_call: TRBV3-1; cdr3_length: 13; j_call: TRBJ2-7; cdr3_aa: CASAPGLTHEQYF
v_call: TRBV2; cdr3_length: 16; j_call: TRBJ2-2; cdr3_aa: CASSQTLTKNTGELFF
v_call: TRBV5-1; cdr3_length: 14; j_call: TRBJ2-2; cdr3_aa: CASSRAGSTGELFF
v_call: TRBV28; cdr3_length: 13; j_call: TRBJ2-1; cdr3_aa: CASSYGSRDEQFF
v_call: TRBV20-1; cdr3_length: 15; j_call: TRBJ2-1; cdr3_aa: CSARPGLPPHNEQFF
v_call: TRBV6-2/TRBV6-3; cdr3_length: 14; j_call: TRBJ2-1; cdr3_aa: CASSWDSSYNEQFF
v_call: TRBV20-1; cdr3_length: 15; j_call: TRBJ2-1; cdr3_aa: CSATTGTGSYNEQFF
v_call: TRBV7-6; cdr3_length: 13; j_call: TRBJ2-1; cdr3_aa: CASSLDYNNEQFF
v_call: TRBV9; cdr3_length: 14; j_call: TRBJ2-2; cdr3_aa: CASSADRGSGELFF
v_call: TRBV5-8; cdr3_length: 17; j_call: TRBJ2-7; cdr3_aa: CASSLEGLGGINYEQYF
v_call: TRBV19; cdr3_length: 14; j_call: TRBJ2-7; cdr3_aa: CASRHRGGSDEQYF
v_call: TRBV7-9; cdr3_length: 14; j_call: TRBJ2-7; cdr3_aa: CASSLLGPRGEQYF